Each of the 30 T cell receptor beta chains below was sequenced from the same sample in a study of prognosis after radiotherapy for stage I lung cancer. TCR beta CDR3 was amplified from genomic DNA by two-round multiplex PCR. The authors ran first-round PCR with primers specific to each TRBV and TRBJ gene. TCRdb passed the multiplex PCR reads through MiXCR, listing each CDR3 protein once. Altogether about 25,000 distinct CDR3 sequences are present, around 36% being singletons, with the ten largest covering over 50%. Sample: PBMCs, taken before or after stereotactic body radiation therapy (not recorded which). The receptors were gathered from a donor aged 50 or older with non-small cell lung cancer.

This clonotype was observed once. DNA of the CDR3: TGTGCCAGCAGTAACCTGATAGGGACAGGTCGGTACGAGCAGTACTTC. This translates into CASSNLIGTGRYEQYF. The J gene is TRBJ2-7, the V gene TRBV6-2 or TRBV6-3, with 8 bases aligning to TRBD1. The CDR3 runs 16 residues. From germline, CDR1 is MNHEY and CDR2 SVGEGT. The V segment lost 5 bases and the J segment 4 bases; nucleotides outside the gene matches: 13.

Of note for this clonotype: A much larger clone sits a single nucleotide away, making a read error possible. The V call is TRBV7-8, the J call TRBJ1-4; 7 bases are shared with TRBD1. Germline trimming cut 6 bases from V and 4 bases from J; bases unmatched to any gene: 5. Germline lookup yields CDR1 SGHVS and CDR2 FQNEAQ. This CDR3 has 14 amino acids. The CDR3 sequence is CASRVRGSNEKLFF. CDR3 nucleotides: TGTGCCAGCAGGGTCAGGGGGAGTAATGAAAAACTGTTTTTT.

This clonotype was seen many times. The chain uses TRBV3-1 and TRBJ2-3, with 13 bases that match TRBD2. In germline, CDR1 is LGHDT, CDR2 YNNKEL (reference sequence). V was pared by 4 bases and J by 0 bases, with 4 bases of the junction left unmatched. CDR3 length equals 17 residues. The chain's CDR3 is CASSRGTSGTSTDTQYF. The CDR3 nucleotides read TGTGCCAGCAGCCGGGGGACTAGCGGGACGAGCACAGATACGCAGTATTTT.

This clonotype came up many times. Here the CDR3 reads CSAGRQGPYYEQYF. Written as DNA, the CDR3 is TGCAGTGCCGGCAGACAGGGGCCCTACTACGAGCAGTACTTC. This sequence joins TRBV20-1 and TRBJ2-7, with 8 bases lining up with TRBD1. CDR3 length: 14 residues. Trimming took 6 bases from V and 3 from J; bases not matched to a gene: 10. CDR1 is DFQATT, CDR2 SNEGSKA, per germline (reference sequence).

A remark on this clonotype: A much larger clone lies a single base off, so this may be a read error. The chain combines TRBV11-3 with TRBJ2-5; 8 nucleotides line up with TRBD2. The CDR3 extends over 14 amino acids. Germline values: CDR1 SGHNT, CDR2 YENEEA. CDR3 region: CASEAGGIQDTQYF. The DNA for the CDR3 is TGTGCCAGCGAGGCGGGGGGTATCCAAGATACCCAGTACTTC.

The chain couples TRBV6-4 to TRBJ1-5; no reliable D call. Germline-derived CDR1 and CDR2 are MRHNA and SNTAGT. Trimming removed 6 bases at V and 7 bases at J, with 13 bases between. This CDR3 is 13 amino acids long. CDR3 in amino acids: CASRAPGEQPQHF. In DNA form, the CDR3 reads TGTGCCAGCAGAGCCCCCGGGGAACAGCCCCAGCATTTT.

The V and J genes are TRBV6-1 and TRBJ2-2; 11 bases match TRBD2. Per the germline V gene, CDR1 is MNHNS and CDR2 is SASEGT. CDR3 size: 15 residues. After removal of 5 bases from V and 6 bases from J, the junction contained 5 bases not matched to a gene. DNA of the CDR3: TGTGCCAGCAGTACTAGCGGGAGTGGCTCCGGGGAGCTGTTTTTT. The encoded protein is CASSTSGSGSGELFF.

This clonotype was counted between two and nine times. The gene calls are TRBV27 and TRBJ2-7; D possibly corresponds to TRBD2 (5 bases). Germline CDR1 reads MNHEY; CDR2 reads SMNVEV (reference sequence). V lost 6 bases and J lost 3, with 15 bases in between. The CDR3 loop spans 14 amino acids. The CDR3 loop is CASSERRVGYEQYF. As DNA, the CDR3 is TGTGCCAGCAGCGAGCGGAGAGTTGGCTACGAGCAGTACTTC.

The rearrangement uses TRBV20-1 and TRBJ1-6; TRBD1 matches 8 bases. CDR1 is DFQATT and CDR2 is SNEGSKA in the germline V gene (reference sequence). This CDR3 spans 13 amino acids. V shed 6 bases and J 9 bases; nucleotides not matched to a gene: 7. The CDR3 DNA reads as TGCAGTGCGGTAGACAGGGGTGGTTCACCCCTCCACTTT. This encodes CSAVDRGGSPLHF.

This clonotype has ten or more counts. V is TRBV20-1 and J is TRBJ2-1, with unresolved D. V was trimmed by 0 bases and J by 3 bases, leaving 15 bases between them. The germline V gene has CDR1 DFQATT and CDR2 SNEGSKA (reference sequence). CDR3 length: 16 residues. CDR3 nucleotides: TGCAGTGCTAGAGATGCGCGACCGGATTTCTACAATGAGCAGTTCTTC. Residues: CSARDARPDFYNEQFF.

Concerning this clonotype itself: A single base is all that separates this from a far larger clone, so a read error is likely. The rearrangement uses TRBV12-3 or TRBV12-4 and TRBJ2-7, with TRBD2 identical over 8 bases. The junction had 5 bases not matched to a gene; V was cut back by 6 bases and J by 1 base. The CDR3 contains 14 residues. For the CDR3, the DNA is TGTGCCAGCAGCCGATCTAGCGGGTCCTACGAGCAGTACTTC. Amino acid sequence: CASSRSSGSYEQYF.

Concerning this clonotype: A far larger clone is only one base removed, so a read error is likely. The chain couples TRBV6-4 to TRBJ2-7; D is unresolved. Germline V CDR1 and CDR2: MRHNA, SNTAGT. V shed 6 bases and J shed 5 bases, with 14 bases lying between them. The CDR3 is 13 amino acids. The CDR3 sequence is CASSPAHRNEQYF. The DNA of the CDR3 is TGTGCCAGCAGCCCCGCCCACCGGAACGAGCAGTACTTC.

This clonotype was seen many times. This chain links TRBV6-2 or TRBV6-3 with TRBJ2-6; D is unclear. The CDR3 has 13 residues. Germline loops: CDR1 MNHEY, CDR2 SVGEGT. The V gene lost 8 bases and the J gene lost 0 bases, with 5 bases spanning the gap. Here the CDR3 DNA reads TGTGCCAGCCAGCTCTCTGGGGCCAACGTCCTGACTTTC. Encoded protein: CASQLSGANVLTF.

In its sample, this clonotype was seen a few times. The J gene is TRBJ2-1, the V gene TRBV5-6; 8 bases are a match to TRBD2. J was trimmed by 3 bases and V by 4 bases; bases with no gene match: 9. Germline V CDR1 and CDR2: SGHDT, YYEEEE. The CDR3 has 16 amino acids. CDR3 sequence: CASSRNPTSGYNEQFF. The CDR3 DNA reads TGTGCCAGCAGCAGAAACCCCACTAGCGGCTACAATGAGCAGTTCTTC.

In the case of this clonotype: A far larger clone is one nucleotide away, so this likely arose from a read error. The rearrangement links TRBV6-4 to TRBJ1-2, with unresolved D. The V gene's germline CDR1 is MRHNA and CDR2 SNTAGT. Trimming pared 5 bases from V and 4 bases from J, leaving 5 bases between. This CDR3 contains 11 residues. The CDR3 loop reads CASSSFYGYTF. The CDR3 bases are TGTGCCAGCAGTTCGTTCTATGGCTACACCTTC.

CDR3 loop: CASSLGQGLGYTF. CDR3 nucleotides: TGTGCCAGCAGCTTAGGTCAGGGGCTTGGCTACACCTTC. This chain connects TRBV7-2 to TRBJ1-2; D is possibly TRBD1 (6 bases). CDR1 and CDR2 (germline): SGHTA, FQGNSA. This CDR3 contains 13 residues. Trimming stripped 1 base from V and 7 bases from J, with 10 bases between.

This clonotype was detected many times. CDR3: CASRDRASSGNTIYF. DNA of the CDR3: TGTGCCAGCCGAGACAGGGCATCCTCTGGAAACACCATATATTTT. The V and J genes are TRBV27 and TRBJ1-3; 7 bases line up with TRBD1. The junction had 7 bases not matched to a gene; V was cut back by 8 bases and J by 0 bases. CDR1 and CDR2 from the germline V gene are MNHEY and SMNVEV (reference sequence). The length of the CDR3 is 15 residues.

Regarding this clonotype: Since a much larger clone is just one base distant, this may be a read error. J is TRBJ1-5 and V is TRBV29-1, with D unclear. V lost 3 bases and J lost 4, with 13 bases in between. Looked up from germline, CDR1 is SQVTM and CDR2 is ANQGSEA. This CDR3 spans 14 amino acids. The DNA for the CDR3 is TGCAGCGTTGAGGGGTCAGATCCAAATCAGCCCCAGCATTTT. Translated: CSVEGSDPNQPQHF.

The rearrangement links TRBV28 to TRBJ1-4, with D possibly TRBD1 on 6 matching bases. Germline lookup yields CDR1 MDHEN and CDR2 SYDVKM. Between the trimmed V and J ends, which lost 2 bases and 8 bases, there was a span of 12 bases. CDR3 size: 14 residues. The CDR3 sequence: CASSLALTGEKLFF. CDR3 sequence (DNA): TGTGCCAGCAGTTTAGCCTTGACAGGAGAAAAACTGTTTTTT.

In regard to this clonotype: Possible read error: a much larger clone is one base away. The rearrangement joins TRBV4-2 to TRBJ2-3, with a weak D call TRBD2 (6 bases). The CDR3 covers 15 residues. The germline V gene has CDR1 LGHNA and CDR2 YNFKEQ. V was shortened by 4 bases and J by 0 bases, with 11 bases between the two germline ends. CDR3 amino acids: CASSRRGTSTDTQYF. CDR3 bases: TGTGCCAGCAGCCGACGCGGGACTAGCACAGATACGCAGTATTTT.

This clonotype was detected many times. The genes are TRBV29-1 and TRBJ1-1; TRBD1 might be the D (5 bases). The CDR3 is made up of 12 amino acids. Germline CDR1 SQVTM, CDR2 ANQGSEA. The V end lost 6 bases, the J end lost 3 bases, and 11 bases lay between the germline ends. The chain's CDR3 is CSVARGDTEAFF. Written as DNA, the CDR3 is TGCAGCGTGGCCCGGGGGGACACTGAAGCTTTCTTT.

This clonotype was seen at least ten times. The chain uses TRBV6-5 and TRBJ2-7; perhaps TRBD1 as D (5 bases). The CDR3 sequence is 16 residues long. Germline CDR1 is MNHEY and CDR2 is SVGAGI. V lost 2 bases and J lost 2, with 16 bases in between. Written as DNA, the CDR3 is TGTGCCAGCAGTTACGGCTCCTCGGCAGGGACCTACGAGCAGTACTTC. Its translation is CASSYGSSAGTYEQYF.

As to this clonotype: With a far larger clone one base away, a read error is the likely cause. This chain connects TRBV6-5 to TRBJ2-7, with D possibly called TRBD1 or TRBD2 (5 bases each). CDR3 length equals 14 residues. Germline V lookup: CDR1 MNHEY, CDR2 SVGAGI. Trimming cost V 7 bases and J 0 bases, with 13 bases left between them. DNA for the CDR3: TGTGCCAGCAATGAGCGAGGGACCTCCTACGAGCAGTACTTC. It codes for CASNERGTSYEQYF.

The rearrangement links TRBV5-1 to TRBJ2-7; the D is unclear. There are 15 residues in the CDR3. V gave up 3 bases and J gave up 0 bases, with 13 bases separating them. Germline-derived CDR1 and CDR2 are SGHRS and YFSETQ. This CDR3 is CASSSDPLSSYEQYF. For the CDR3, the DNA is TGCGCCAGCAGCTCCGACCCACTGAGCTCCTACGAGCAGTACTTC.

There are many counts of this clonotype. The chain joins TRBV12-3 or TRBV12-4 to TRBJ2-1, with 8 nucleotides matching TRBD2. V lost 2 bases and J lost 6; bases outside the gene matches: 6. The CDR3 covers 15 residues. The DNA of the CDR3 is TGTGCCAGCAGTTTAATCCCAGCGGGGGCCAATGAGCAGTTCTTC. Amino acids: CASSLIPAGANEQFF.

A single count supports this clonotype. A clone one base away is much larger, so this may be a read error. For the CDR3, the DNA is TGCGCCAGCAGCTTTATGTCAGGGGCTAACACTGAAGCTTTCTTT. It translates to CASSFMSGANTEAFF. J is TRBJ1-1 and V is TRBV5-1; D perhaps matches TRBD1 (6 bases). The germline V gene has CDR1 SGHRS and CDR2 YFSETQ. The CDR3 is made up of 15 amino acids. The germline V and J ends were trimmed by 2 bases and 2 bases, with 13 bases remaining between them.

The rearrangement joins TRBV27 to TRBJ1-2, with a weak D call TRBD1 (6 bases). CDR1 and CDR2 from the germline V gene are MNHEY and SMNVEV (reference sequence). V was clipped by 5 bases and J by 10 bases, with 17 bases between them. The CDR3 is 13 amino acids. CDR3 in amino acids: CASSPFTGSVYTF. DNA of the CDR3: TGTGCCAGCAGTCCATTTACAGGGAGTGTCTACACCTTC.

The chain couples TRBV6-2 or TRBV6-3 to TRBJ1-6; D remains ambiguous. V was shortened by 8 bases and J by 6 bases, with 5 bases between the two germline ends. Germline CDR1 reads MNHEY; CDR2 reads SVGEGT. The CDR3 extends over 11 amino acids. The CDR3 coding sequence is TGTGCCAGCCTGGGTAATTCACCCCTCCACTTT. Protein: CASLGNSPLHF.

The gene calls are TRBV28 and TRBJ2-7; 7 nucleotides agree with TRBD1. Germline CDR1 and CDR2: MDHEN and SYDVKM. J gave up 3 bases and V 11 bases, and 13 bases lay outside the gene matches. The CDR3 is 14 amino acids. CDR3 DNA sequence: TGTGCCTCCCGGAAGAGAGGGGGCTTCTACGAGCAGTACTTC. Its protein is CASRKRGGFYEQYF.

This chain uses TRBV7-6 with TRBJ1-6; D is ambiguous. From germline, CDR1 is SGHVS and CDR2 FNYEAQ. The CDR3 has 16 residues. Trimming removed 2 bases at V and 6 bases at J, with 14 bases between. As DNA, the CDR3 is TGTGCCAGCAGCTTAAGGCAGGCAGGCCTTAATTCACCCCTCCACTTT. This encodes CASSLRQAGLNSPLHF.